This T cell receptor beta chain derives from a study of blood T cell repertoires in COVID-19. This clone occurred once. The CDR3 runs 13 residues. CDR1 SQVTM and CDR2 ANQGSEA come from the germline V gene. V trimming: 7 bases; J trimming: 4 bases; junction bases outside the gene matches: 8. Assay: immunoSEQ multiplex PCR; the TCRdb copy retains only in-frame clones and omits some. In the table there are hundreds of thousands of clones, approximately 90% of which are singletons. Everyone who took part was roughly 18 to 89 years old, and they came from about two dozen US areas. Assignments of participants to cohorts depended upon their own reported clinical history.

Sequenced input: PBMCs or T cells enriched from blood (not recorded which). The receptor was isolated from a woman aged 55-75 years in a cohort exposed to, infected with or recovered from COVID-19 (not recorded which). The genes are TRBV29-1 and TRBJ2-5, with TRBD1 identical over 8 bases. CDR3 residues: CSAAVDRGETQYF. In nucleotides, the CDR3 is TGCAGCGCCGCGGTAGACAGGGGAGAGACCCAGTACTTC.